This section outlines one TCR beta chain sequence together with its context. Its antigen is unknown. CDR1 is SGDLS and CDR2 is YYNGEE in the germline V gene. This CDR3 has 16 residues. The junction had 8 bases not matched to a gene; V was cut back by 0 bases and J by 4 bases. Sequencing used immunoSEQ multiplex PCR; TCRdb keeps in-frame clones, though not all of them. This table has fewer than 60,000 clones, approximately 90% appearing once. The record originates from a study of Tregs in tolerant kidney transplant recipients. Study-wide results and caveats: Validation in larger populations is needed because few patients were studied. Donor-specific Treg expansion exceeded global Treg expansion in tolerant patients, suggesting antigen drive. Expanding Tregs on activated donor B cells appeared to best identify donor-specific TCRbeta clones.

Mixed chimerism was transient after nonmyeloablative marrow transplants from related graft donors. CD4+CD25+CD127- Tregs, CD4+CD25- non-Tregs, CD4 and CD8 cells were sorted. The chain is built from TRBV9 and TRBJ2-3; 7 bases fit TRBD2. The sample in question was CD8+ T cells from blood (PBMCs), obtained 24 months after the transplant. This receptor was identified in a human patient who received a combined kidney and bone marrow transplant. A subset of T cells may come from the graft donor. The CDR3 DNA is TGTGCCAGCAGCGTAGAAGAGCGGGGACTGCCAGATACGCAGTATTTT. Protein: CASSVEERGLPDTQYF.